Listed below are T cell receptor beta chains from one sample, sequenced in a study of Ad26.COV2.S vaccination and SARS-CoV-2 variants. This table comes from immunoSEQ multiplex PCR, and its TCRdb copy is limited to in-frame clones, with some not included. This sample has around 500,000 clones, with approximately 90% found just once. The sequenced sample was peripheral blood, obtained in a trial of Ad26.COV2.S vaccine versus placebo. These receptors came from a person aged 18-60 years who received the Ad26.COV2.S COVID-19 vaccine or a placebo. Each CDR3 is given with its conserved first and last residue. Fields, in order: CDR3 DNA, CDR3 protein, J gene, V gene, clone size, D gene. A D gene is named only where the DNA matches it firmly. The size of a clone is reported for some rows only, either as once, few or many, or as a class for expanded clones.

CDR3 DNA: TGCGCCAGCAGCTTGGGTCAGAAAACAGATACGCAGTATTTT; CDR3 protein: CASSLGQKTDTQYF; J gene: TRBJ2-3; V gene: TRBV5-1; clone size: .; D gene: .
CDR3 DNA: TGTGCCAGCTCTGGGGGGACAGGCTACGAGCAGTACTTC; CDR3 protein: CASSGGTGYEQYF; J gene: TRBJ2-7; V gene: TRBV27; clone size: .; D gene: TRBD1
CDR3 DNA: TGTGCCAGCACCAGGGGGGCGACAGATACGCAGTATTTT; CDR3 protein: CASTRGATDTQYF; J gene: TRBJ2-3; V gene: TRBV9; clone size: .; D gene: .
CDR3 DNA: TGTGCCACCAGTGAGACCGGGACAGGGCACACAGATACGCAGTATTTT; CDR3 protein: CATSETGTGHTDTQYF; J gene: TRBJ2-3; V gene: TRBV24-1; clone size: .; D gene: TRBD1
CDR3 DNA: TGTGCCAGCTCACCAGGCTTGCAGGGACCACTCTCTGGAAACACCATATATTTT; CDR3 protein: CASSPGLQGPLSGNTIYF; J gene: TRBJ1-3; V gene: TRBV18; clone size: .; D gene: .
CDR3 DNA: TGTGCCAGTAGTACCTCCGGCCCACTAGCGGGGGGACCCAATGAGCAGTTCTTC; CDR3 protein: CASSTSGPLAGGPNEQFF; J gene: TRBJ2-1; V gene: TRBV19; clone size: .; D gene: TRBD2
CDR3 DNA: TGCGCCAGCAGCCAATCCACCGGGACTATCCCTGAGCAGTTCTTC; CDR3 protein: CASSQSTGTIPEQFF; J gene: TRBJ2-1; V gene: TRBV4-1; clone size: .; D gene: TRBD2
CDR3 DNA: TGTGCCAGCAGCTTAGGACAGACCGAGGGAAACGTCCTGACTTTC; CDR3 protein: CASSLGQTEGNVLTF; J gene: TRBJ2-6; V gene: TRBV7-9; clone size: .; D gene: .
CDR3 DNA: TGTGCCAGCTCACCGACTAGCGCGCAAGAGACCCAGTACTTC; CDR3 protein: CASSPTSAQETQYF; J gene: TRBJ2-5; V gene: TRBV18; clone size: .; D gene: TRBD2
CDR3 DNA: TGTGCCAGCAGCCTGAGCGGGGGGGCCGTTGAGCAGTTCTTC; CDR3 protein: CASSLSGGAVEQFF; J gene: TRBJ2-1; V gene: TRBV14; clone size: .; D gene: TRBD2
CDR3 DNA: TGTGCCTGGAGTGTAATAGCGGGGGACACAGATACGCAGTATTTT; CDR3 protein: CAWSVIAGDTDTQYF; J gene: TRBJ2-3; V gene: TRBV30; clone size: .; D gene: TRBD2
CDR3 DNA: TGTGCGGCGGGGCGGGACACCTACGAGCAGTACTTC; CDR3 protein: CAAGRDTYEQYF; J gene: TRBJ2-7; V gene: TRBV30; clone size: .; D gene: .
CDR3 DNA: TGTGCCAGCAGCTTCAGCACGGCGTCCTACGAGCAGTACTTC; CDR3 protein: CASSFSTASYEQYF; J gene: TRBJ2-7; V gene: TRBV5-6; clone size: .; D gene: .
CDR3 DNA: TGTGCCAGCAGCCAAGCAGGGAGCACAGATACGCAGTATTTT; CDR3 protein: CASSQAGSTDTQYF; J gene: TRBJ2-3; V gene: TRBV14; clone size: .; D gene: .
CDR3 DNA: TGTGCCAGCAGCCCCAGGGAGAGGGGTTGGATGGACACTGAAGCTTTCTTT; CDR3 protein: CASSPRERGWMDTEAFF; J gene: TRBJ1-1; V gene: TRBV7-9; clone size: .; D gene: .
CDR3 DNA: TGTGCCAGCAGTGGGACATGGCTGGGCGAGCAGTACTTC; CDR3 protein: CASSGTWLGEQYF; J gene: TRBJ2-7; V gene: TRBV2; clone size: .; D gene: .
CDR3 DNA: TGTGCCAGCAGTTACGGTCGTGGTCTGGGGGTAACGAACACTGAAGCTTTCTTT; CDR3 protein: CASSYGRGLGVTNTEAFF; J gene: TRBJ1-1; V gene: TRBV6-2/TRBV6-3; clone size: .; D gene: .
CDR3 DNA: TGTGCCAGCAGTTATTCCCAGGGGGCATCCTCTGGGGCCAACGTCCTGACTTTC; CDR3 protein: CASSYSQGASSGANVLTF; J gene: TRBJ2-6; V gene: TRBV6-2/TRBV6-3; clone size: .; D gene: TRBD1
CDR3 DNA: TGTGCCAGCAGCCCCCGAGGACGGACTAATCAGCCCCAGCATTTT; CDR3 protein: CASSPRGRTNQPQHF; J gene: TRBJ1-5; V gene: TRBV7-2; clone size: .; D gene: .
CDR3 DNA: TGTGCCAGCAGCTCCCGGCCTTCAGCCGTGGATACGCAGTATTTT; CDR3 protein: CASSSRPSAVDTQYF; J gene: TRBJ2-3; V gene: TRBV7-3; clone size: .; D gene: .
CDR3 DNA: TGCGCCAGCAGCCAAGAGCGGACCCAGTACAATCAGCCCCAGCATTTT; CDR3 protein: CASSQERTQYNQPQHF; J gene: TRBJ1-5; V gene: TRBV4-3; clone size: .; D gene: .
CDR3 DNA: TGTGCCAGCAGTTACTCGATGGGGGGGGTGGATGGCTACACCTTC; CDR3 protein: CASSYSMGGVDGYTF; J gene: TRBJ1-2; V gene: TRBV6-5; clone size: .; D gene: .
CDR3 DNA: TGTGCCAGCTCACCGACGATGAACACTGAAGCTTTCTTT; CDR3 protein: CASSPTMNTEAFF; J gene: TRBJ1-1; V gene: TRBV18; clone size: few; D gene: .
CDR3 DNA: TGTGCCAGCAGTCCCCAATCGGGCGGGCGGTACGAGCAGTACTTC; CDR3 protein: CASSPQSGGRYEQYF; J gene: TRBJ2-7; V gene: TRBV28; clone size: .; D gene: .
CDR3 DNA: TGTGCCATCAGTGACATAGCGGGAGGAGTAGAGACCCAGTACTTC; CDR3 protein: CAISDIAGGVETQYF; J gene: TRBJ2-5; V gene: TRBV10-3; clone size: .; D gene: TRBD2
CDR3 DNA: TGTGCCAGCAGCCAAGTAGGCATGAACACTGAAGCTTTCTTT; CDR3 protein: CASSQVGMNTEAFF; J gene: TRBJ1-1; V gene: TRBV4-2; clone size: .; D gene: .
CDR3 DNA: TGCAGTGCTCCACTTAATCAGCCCCAGCATTTT; CDR3 protein: CSAPLNQPQHF; J gene: TRBJ1-5; V gene: TRBV20-1; clone size: .; D gene: .
CDR3 DNA: TGTGCCAGCAGCTTAGGGGGTCGGACAGGTGGGTACGAGCAGTACTTC; CDR3 protein: CASSLGGRTGGYEQYF; J gene: TRBJ2-7; V gene: TRBV7-2; clone size: .; D gene: TRBD1
CDR3 DNA: TGTGCCAGCAGCGTAGCCCCCACAAATGAGCAGTTCTTC; CDR3 protein: CASSVAPTNEQFF; J gene: TRBJ2-1; V gene: TRBV9; clone size: once; D gene: .
CDR3 DNA: TGCGCCAGCAGCTTAGCGACGTCCGACTATGGCTACACCTTC; CDR3 protein: CASSLATSDYGYTF; J gene: TRBJ1-2; V gene: TRBV5-1; clone size: .; D gene: .
CDR3 DNA: TGCAGCGTCGTACAGGGAGTCTCTGGGGCCAACGTCCTGACTTTC; CDR3 protein: CSVVQGVSGANVLTF; J gene: TRBJ2-6; V gene: TRBV29-1; clone size: .; D gene: .
CDR3 DNA: TGTGCCTGGAGTGAAGGGTGGGATCAGCCCCAGCATTTT; CDR3 protein: CAWSEGWDQPQHF; J gene: TRBJ1-5; V gene: TRBV30; clone size: .; D gene: .
CDR3 DNA: TGTGCCACCAGCAGAGCCCTAGGGACTAATGAAAAACTGTTTTTT; CDR3 protein: CATSRALGTNEKLFF; J gene: TRBJ1-4; V gene: TRBV15; clone size: .; D gene: .
CDR3 DNA: TGTGCCAGCCGGCCCTTTGTCCTCCAAGAGACCCAGTACTTC; CDR3 protein: CASRPFVLQETQYF; J gene: TRBJ2-5; V gene: TRBV2; clone size: few; D gene: .
CDR3 DNA: TGTGCCAGCAGCGGAATGCTAGGGGATGGCTACACCTTC; CDR3 protein: CASSGMLGDGYTF; J gene: TRBJ1-2; V gene: TRBV5-8; clone size: .; D gene: .
CDR3 DNA: TGTGCCAGCACCCCGGGGCTAGCGTTGGATTACGAGCAGTACTTC; CDR3 protein: CASTPGLALDYEQYF; J gene: TRBJ2-7; V gene: TRBV9; clone size: .; D gene: .
CDR3 DNA: TGTGCCAGCAGCCACAGGGGCCTCAATCAGCCCCAGCATTTT; CDR3 protein: CASSHRGLNQPQHF; J gene: TRBJ1-5; V gene: TRBV6-2/TRBV6-3; clone size: .; D gene: TRBD1
CDR3 DNA: TGCGCCAGCAGCTTGGATGGAGGGCGGGATGGAAACACCATATATTTT; CDR3 protein: CASSLDGGRDGNTIYF; J gene: TRBJ1-3; V gene: TRBV5-1; clone size: .; D gene: .
CDR3 DNA: TGTGCCAGCAGCTTAGGTGCAGGGCTATCCTACGAGCAGTACTTC; CDR3 protein: CASSLGAGLSYEQYF; J gene: TRBJ2-7; V gene: TRBV7-3; clone size: .; D gene: .
CDR3 DNA: TGTGCCACCAGCGCAAGAAGGGCACATGAAGCTTTCTTT; CDR3 protein: CATSARRAHEAFF; J gene: TRBJ1-1; V gene: TRBV15; clone size: once; D gene: .
CDR3 DNA: TGCGCCAGCAGCTTGGATGGGACAGTGCTGGAGACCCAGTACTTC; CDR3 protein: CASSLDGTVLETQYF; J gene: TRBJ2-5; V gene: TRBV5-1; clone size: .; D gene: TRBD1
CDR3 DNA: TGTGCCAGCAGCAAAAAACCCACTGAAGCTTTCTTT; CDR3 protein: CASSKKPTEAFF; J gene: TRBJ1-1; V gene: TRBV11-2; clone size: once; D gene: .
CDR3 DNA: TGTGCCAGCAGCTCCAGTCCAAAGAAGAGGGATGAAAAACTGTTTTTT; CDR3 protein: CASSSSPKKRDEKLFF; J gene: TRBJ1-4; V gene: TRBV11-2; clone size: .; D gene: .
CDR3 DNA: TGTGCCTGGAGCGGATCCGGCGGCTATGGCTACACCTTC; CDR3 protein: CAWSGSGGYGYTF; J gene: TRBJ1-2; V gene: TRBV30; clone size: once; D gene: .
CDR3 DNA: TGTGCCAGCAGTCCCACTAGCTCCTACGAGCAGTACTTC; CDR3 protein: CASSPTSSYEQYF; J gene: TRBJ2-7; V gene: TRBV6-5; clone size: .; D gene: .
CDR3 DNA: TGTGCCAGCAGTGAACCAAGGTATGGCTACACCTTC; CDR3 protein: CASSEPRYGYTF; J gene: TRBJ1-2; V gene: TRBV6-1; clone size: .; D gene: .
CDR3 DNA: TGCGCCAGCAGCCCAGCTGGACAGTCTTCTGAAGCTTTCTTT; CDR3 protein: CASSPAGQSSEAFF; J gene: TRBJ1-1; V gene: TRBV4-1; clone size: .; D gene: .
CDR3 DNA: TGTGCCAGTAGAGCGACAGCCCCTTTCTACAATGAGCAGTTCTTC; CDR3 protein: CASRATAPFYNEQFF; J gene: TRBJ2-1; V gene: TRBV19; clone size: .; D gene: .
CDR3 DNA: TGTGCCAGCAGCTTAGGGACAGCACAGCCCCAGCATTTT; CDR3 protein: CASSLGTAQPQHF; J gene: TRBJ1-5; V gene: TRBV7-2; clone size: .; D gene: .
CDR3 DNA: TGTGCCATCAGTGAGTCACCGGACATCTCCAGAGGCTACACCTTC; CDR3 protein: CAISESPDISRGYTF; J gene: TRBJ1-2; V gene: TRBV10-3; clone size: .; D gene: .